This record covers a single T cell receptor beta chain. The antigen is unknown. The CDR3 extends over 14 amino acids. The V segment lost 2 bases and the J segment 2 bases; nucleotides outside the gene matches: 0. Germline CDR1 and CDR2: MNHGY and SAAAGT. The data belong to a study of OX40 agonist ivuxolimab in advanced cancers. Study at large: Partial responses, seen in three patients, involved one hepatocellular carcinoma and two cutaneous melanomas. General study points: Among T cells, CD8+ cells averaged more expanded clones than CD4+ cells. CD4+ and CD8+ blood T cells expanded clonally by week 6 at 0.1 to 3.0 mg/kg.

The table came from immunoSEQ multiplex PCR; TCRdb's copy has only in-frame clones and leaves some out. This table holds about 35,000 clones, 92% found once. Baseline was the first blood sampling point, followed by cycle 4 day 1 and cycle 7 day 1. This specimen was CD4+ or CD8+ T cells sorted from blood, taken in a trial of the OX40 agonist ivuxolimab. This TCR came from an adult with an advanced solid tumor such as melanoma, head and neck, liver or kidney cancer. The V gene is TRBV6-8, the J gene TRBJ2-7; 10 bases align to TRBD2. In nucleotides, the CDR3 is TGTGCCAGCAGTTACACTAGCGGGGCCTACGAGCAGTACTTC. As protein: CASSYTSGAYEQYF.